This TCR beta chain was recorded in a study of blood T cell repertoires in COVID-19. J lost 3 bases, V lost 5 bases, and 7 bases had no gene match. The length of the CDR3 is 14 residues. The germline V gene encodes CDR1 SGHRS and CDR2 YFSETQ. Original handling: Estimation of nucleated cell counts was performed using reference gene primer amplification. Some clones are missing from TCRdb's copy, which holds only in-frame ones; the method was immunoSEQ multiplex PCR. The V and J calls and clone size are taken from that table; D and trimming were inferred from the DNA. The top ten hold 0.7% of the sample, which has some 460,000 clones, about 90% seen once.

Sequenced material: PBMCs or T cells enriched from blood (not recorded which). The chain recombines TRBV5-1 with TRBJ1-1; TRBD1 matches 7 bases. The clonotype originates from a woman aged 18 to 35 who had recovered from COVID-19. The CDR3 region is CASSKEGAYTEAFF. Written as DNA, the CDR3 is TGCGCCAGCAGTAAGGAGGGGGCGTACACTGAAGCTTTCTTT. Filled out from reference TRBV5-1 and TRBJ1-1, the complete variable domain reads KAGVTQTPRYLIKTRGQQVTLSCSPISGHRSVSWYQQTPGQGLQFLFEYFSETQRNKGNFPGRFSGRQFSNSRSEMNVSTLELGDSALYLCASSKEGAYTEAFFGQGTRLTVV.